Included here is one T cell receptor (beta chain) sequence, with context. The clone's antigen remains unknown. Qualities for individual bases were not recorded, and no much larger clone is one base off. TCRbeta CDR3 regions were amplified from genomic DNA by means of the immunoSEQ Assay, a bias-controlled multiplex PCR. Per the authors' processing: Nucleated cell counts per sample were estimated from amplification of reference gene primers within the assay. To quantify the absolute abundance of each unique TCRbeta CDR3 rearrangement, sequence reads were collapsed and filtered. For each sample, productive Simpson clonality was calculated as the square root of Simpson's diversity index over productive rearrangements. In its TCRdb copy, this immuneACCESS table keeps in-frame sequences only and misses some clones. Where compared with another copy, unresolved V genes explain less than half of these, and the others have no known cause. Clone size and V and J calls were adopted from that table, with D and trimming inferred from the DNA. This sample gives around 300,000 clones in total; under 90% of them show up just once. The ten largest clones add up to roughly 1.9% of the sample.

This record comes from a study of blood T cell repertoires in COVID-19 (dated by TCRdb to about 2020). Notes on the research overall: Samples covering the acute and convalescent phases of COVID-19 were provided by collaborators in the United States, Italy and Spain. The prospective study material was composed of cDNA or gDNA derived from T cells, B-cell-depleted T cells, or PBMCs. Subjects who had been exposed to COVID-19, were actively infected with it, or had recovered from it provided the deeply sampled blood TCRbeta repertoires that made up the dataset. The repertoires were made available in a free public database intended to serve as a resource for research on the immune response to SARS-CoV-2. The samples were drawn from the first 160 participants of the ongoing ImmuneRACE study and from more than 1,000 subjects provided by 6 global collaborators. Nearly every sample came with metadata listing a de-identified subject ID, COVID-19 status, age in years and sex. Where HLA class I and class II types were available, the types were taken from metadata supplied by the sample provider, not from assay-based typing. Study-level results and caveats: The quantity of clinical and demographic metadata differed by source and by participant and was supplied without curation.

The germline V end is reduced by 6 bases and the J end by 4 bases; junction bases left unmatched: 2. Sequences SEHNR (CDR1) and FQNEAQ (CDR2) are obtained from the germline V gene (reference sequence). Including the terminal cysteine and phenylalanine, the CDR3 comprises 13 residues. The entry retains the CDR3 DNA only, 39 bases that are in frame from base 1. Participants in the prospective study were enrolled through a virtual design, were aged 18 to 89 years, and lived in under 25 United States geographic areas. To assign participants to cohorts, the prospective study relied on clinical history that participants themselves reported in a screening survey and a study questionnaire. ImmuneRACE Cohort 3 recovered participants were defined by two consecutive negative NP/OP PCR tests, healthcare professional clearance, or symptom resolution. In the prospective study, mobile phlebotomists collected whole blood, serum and a nasopharyngeal or oropharyngeal swab from each participant. Additional blood draws and questionnaires over an approximately two-month period could optionally be provided by prospective study participants. Prospective study blood samples were shipped either frozen or at room temperature before DNA extraction.

Sequencing used PBMCs or T cells enriched from blood (not recorded which). The source is an older woman who had recovered from COVID-19. The chain was built from TRBV7-9 and TRBJ2-5; a stretch of 10 junction bases matches TRBD2. The DNA sequence follows: TGTGCCAGCAGAGGACTAGCGGCAGAGACCCAGTACTTC. It encodes CASRGLAAETQYF.